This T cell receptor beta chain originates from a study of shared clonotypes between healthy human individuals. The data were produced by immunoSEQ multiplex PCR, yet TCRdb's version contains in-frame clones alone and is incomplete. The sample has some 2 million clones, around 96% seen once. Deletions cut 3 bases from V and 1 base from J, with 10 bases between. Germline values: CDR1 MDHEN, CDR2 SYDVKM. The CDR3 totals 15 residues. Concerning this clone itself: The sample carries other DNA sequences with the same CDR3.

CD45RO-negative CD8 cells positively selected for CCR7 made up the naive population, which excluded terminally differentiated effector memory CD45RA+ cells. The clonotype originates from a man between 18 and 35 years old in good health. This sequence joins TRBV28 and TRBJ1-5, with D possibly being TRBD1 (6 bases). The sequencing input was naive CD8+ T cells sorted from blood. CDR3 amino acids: CASSFSGESNQPQHF. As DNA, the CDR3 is TGTGCCAGCAGTTTCTCAGGGGAGAGCAATCAGCCCCAGCATTTT. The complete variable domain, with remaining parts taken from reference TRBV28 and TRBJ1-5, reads DVKVTQSSRYLVKRTGEKVFLECVQDMDHENMFWYRQDPGLGLRLIYFSYDVKMKEKGDIPEGYSVSREKKERFSLILESASTNQTSMYLCASSFSGESNQPQHFGDGTRLSIL.